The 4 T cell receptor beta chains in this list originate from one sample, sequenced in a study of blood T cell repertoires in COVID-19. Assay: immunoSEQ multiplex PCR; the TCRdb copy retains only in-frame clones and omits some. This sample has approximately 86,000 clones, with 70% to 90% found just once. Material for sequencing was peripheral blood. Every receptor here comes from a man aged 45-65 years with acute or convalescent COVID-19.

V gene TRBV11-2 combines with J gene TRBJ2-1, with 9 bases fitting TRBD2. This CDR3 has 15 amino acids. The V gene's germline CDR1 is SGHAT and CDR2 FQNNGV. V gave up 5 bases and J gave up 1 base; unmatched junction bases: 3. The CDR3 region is CASSLSGSSYNEQFF. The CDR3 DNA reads TGTGCCAGCAGCCTTAGCGGGAGTTCCTACAATGAGCAGTTCTTC.

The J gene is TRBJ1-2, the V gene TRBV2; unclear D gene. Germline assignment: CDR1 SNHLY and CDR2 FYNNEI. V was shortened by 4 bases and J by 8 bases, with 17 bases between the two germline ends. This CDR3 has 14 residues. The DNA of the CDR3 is TGTGCCAGCAGTGCCCAAGACACCCGTGGAGGCTACACCTTC. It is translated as CASSAQDTRGGYTF.

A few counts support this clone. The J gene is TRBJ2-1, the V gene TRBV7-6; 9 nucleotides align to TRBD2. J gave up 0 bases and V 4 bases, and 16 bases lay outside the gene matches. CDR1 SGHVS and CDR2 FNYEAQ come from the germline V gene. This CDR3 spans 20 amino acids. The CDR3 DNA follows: TGTGCCAGCAGCTCTCCCGGACTAGCGAGTGCCAAAAGCTCCTACAATGAGCAGTTCTTC. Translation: CASSSPGLASAKSSYNEQFF.

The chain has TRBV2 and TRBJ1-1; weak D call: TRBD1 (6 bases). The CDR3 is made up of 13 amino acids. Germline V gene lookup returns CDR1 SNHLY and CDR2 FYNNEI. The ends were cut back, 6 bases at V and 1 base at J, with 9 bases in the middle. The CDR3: CASRADRNTEAFF. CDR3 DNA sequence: TGTGCCAGCAGGGCGGACAGGAACACTGAAGCTTTCTTT.